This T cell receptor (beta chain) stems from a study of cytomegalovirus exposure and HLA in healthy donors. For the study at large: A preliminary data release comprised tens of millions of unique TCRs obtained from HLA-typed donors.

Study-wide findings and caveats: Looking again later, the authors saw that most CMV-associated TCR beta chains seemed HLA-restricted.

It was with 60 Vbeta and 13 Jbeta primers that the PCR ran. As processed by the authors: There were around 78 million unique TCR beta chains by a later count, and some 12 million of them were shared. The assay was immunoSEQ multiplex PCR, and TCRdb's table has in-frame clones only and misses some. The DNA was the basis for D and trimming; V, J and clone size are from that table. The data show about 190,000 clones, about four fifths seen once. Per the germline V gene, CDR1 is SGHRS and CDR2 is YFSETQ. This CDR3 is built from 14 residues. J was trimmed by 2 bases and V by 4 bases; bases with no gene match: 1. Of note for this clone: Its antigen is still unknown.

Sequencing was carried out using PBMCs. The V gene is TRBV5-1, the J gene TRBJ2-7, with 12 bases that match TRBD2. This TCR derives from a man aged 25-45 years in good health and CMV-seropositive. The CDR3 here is CASSLAGGAYEQYF. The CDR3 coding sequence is TGCGCCAGCAGCCTAGCGGGGGGGGCCTACGAGCAGTACTTC.